This paragraph covers one TCR beta chain sequence. The antigen is undetermined. Clones were read by immunoSEQ multiplex PCR, and TCRdb kept only the in-frame ones, dropping some. Counted here are hundreds of thousands of clones, roughly 73% occurring once; the ten biggest clones make up 1.5% to 2%. In germline, CDR1 is MGHDK, CDR2 SYGVNS. V was shortened by 2 bases and J by 4 bases, with 12 bases between the two germline ends. The CDR3 extends over 14 amino acids. These data are taken from a study of shared clonotypes between healthy human individuals. Whole-study results and caveats: Generation probability values for non-shared clonotypes were lower than those for clonotypes shared by all four donors.

The receptor was derived from a woman younger than 45 in good health. This rearrangement joins TRBV25-1 to TRBJ2-7, with D hard to call. Sequenced: memory CD4+ T cells sorted from blood. Subset: CD45RA-negative fraction. CDR3 bases: TGTGCCAGCAGTGAACCTTCGGACGGTTACGAGCAGTACTTC. This gives the protein CASSEPSDGYEQYF.